This T cell receptor beta chain is drawn from a study of shared T cell receptors in the human thymus. The germline CDR1 and CDR2 sequences are SGHDN and FVKESK. The CDR3 extends over 14 amino acids. The table came from immunoSEQ multiplex PCR; TCRdb's copy has only in-frame clones and leaves some out. The sample contains about 660,000 clones, 87% of which appear only once. This sample was also put to use in a study of human thymus T cells. That work adds: Healthy Finnish infants undergoing corrective surgery for congenital heart defects provided the donor material. Corrective heart surgery yielded the resections from which the thymus tissue came.

Sequencing was performed on thymocytes. The clonotype was recovered from a boy under three years old with a congenital heart defect. The chain has TRBV14 and TRBJ2-5, with D uncertain. The DNA end is more similar to TRBJ2-7, so the J call may be wrong. CDR3 sequence: CASSPPTANYEQYF. CDR3 DNA: TGTGCCAGCAGCCCCCCGACTGCCAACTACGAGCAGTACTTC.